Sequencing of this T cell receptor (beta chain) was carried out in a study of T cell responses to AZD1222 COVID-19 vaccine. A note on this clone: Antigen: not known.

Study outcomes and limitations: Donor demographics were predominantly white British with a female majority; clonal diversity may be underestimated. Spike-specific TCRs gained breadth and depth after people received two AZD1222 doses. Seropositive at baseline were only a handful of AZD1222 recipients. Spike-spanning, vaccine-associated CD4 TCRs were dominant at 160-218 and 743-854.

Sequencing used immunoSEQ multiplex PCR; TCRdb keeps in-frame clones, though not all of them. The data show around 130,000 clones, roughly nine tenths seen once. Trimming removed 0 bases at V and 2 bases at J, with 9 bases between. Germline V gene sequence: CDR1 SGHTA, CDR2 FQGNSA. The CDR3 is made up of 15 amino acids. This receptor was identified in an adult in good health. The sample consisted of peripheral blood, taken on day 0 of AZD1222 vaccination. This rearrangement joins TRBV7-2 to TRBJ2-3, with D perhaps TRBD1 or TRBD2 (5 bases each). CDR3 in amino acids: CASSLAGRATDTQYF. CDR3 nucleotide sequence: TGTGCCAGCAGCTTAGCGGGGCGGGCCACAGATACGCAGTATTTT.